Listed below are T cell receptor beta chains from one sample, sequenced in a study of shared T cell receptors in the human thymus. Generated by immunoSEQ multiplex PCR, the TCRdb table keeps only in-frame clones and is missing some. The sample includes 600,000 or so clones, roughly 86% of them seen just once. In addition, the sample was reused for a study of human thymus T cells.

Sequenced: thymocytes. The receptor source for this set is a boy under three years old with a congenital heart defect. CDR3s include the opening cysteine and the closing phenylalanine or tryptophan. A D gene is named only where the DNA matches it firmly. Part of the rows lack a size; the others show once, few, many or a class for expanded clones.

-,14,TRBJ2-5,TRBV5-1,-,CASSGGWAKETQYF,TGCGCCAGCTCCGGTGGATGGGCAAAAGAGACCCAGTACTTC
TRBD1,15,TRBJ1-1,TRBV19,once,CASSGYRGEGTEAFF,TGTGCCAGTAGTGGGTACAGGGGCGAGGGCACTGAAGCTTTCTTT
-,11,TRBJ2-1,TRBV28,-,CACSGHNEQFF,TGTGCCTGTAGCGGACACAATGAGCAGTTCTTC
-,12,TRBJ2-1,TRBV12-5,-,CASGVGRDEQFF,TGTGCTAGTGGTGTGGGTCGGGATGAGCAGTTCTTC
TRBD2,16,TRBJ2-1,TRBV28,-,CASSFRRTSVRNEQFF,TGTGCCAGCAGTTTCAGAAGGACTAGTGTTCGCAATGAGCAGTTCTTC
TRBD1,15,TRBJ1-1,TRBV2,-,CASSGRTGVNTEAFF,TGTGCCAGCAGTGGTAGGACAGGGGTGAACACTGAAGCTTTCTTT
-,15,TRBJ1-5,TRBV28,-,CASSFSERPNQPQHF,TGTGCCAGCAGTTTCTCGGAGAGACCAAATCAGCCCCAGCATTTT
-,14,TRBJ2-7,TRBV6-1,-,CASSAHASAYEQYF,TGTGCCAGCAGTGCCCATGCCAGCGCCTACGAGCAGTACTTC
-,13,TRBJ2-2,TRBV28,-,CASRNQGTGELFF,TGTGCCAGCAGGAACCAGGGGACCGGGGAGCTGTTTTTT
TRBD2,15,TRBJ2-1,TRBV5-1,-,CASSLASGDYNEQFF,TGCGCCAGCAGCTTGGCTAGCGGGGATTACAATGAGCAGTTCTTC
TRBD1,22,TRBJ2-6,TRBV28,once,CASSLESLFLDRVLSGANVLTF,TGTGCCAGCAGTTTGGAGAGTTTATTTTTGGACAGGGTTCTATCTGGGGCCAACGTCCTGACTTTC
TRBD1,18,TRBJ1-5,TRBV5-1,-,CASSLTLGPGQGNQPQHF,TGCGCCAGCAGCTTGACATTAGGTCCGGGACAGGGGAATCAGCCCCAGCATTTT
-,13,TRBJ2-5,TRBV6-5,-,CASNKGTRETQYF,TGTGCCAGCAATAAGGGAACTAGGGAGACCCAGTACTTC
TRBD1,13,TRBJ2-5,TRBV27,-,CASSWTGGETQYF,TGTGCCAGCAGTTGGACAGGAGGAGAGACCCAGTACTTC
-,14,TRBJ1-1,TRBV19,-,CASSIGLADTEAFF,TGTGCCAGTAGTATAGGGCTGGCTGACACTGAAGCTTTCTTT
TRBD2,17,TRBJ2-1,TRBV13,-,CASSLGPPGLATNEQFF,TGTGCCAGCAGCTTAGGTCCTCCGGGACTAGCGACTAATGAGCAGTTCTTC
-,16,TRBJ2-7,TRBV7-6,-,CASSLLAGFPSYEQYF,TGTGCCAGCAGCTTATTGGCGGGGTTCCCCTCCTACGAGCAGTACTTC